The 22 T cell receptor beta chains in this list originate from one sample, sequenced in a study of cytomegalovirus exposure and HLA in healthy donors. It was with 60 Vbeta and 13 Jbeta primers that the PCR ran. Profiled with immunoSEQ multiplex PCR; TCRdb holds only in-frame clones, not every one. The sample records 150,000 to 180,000 clones, roughly 74% being singletons. Sequencing was performed on PBMCs. The receptors derive from a man younger than 30 in good health and CMV-seronegative.

The V gene is TRBV5-6, the J gene TRBJ1-4; D ambiguous. CDR1 and CDR2 from the germline V gene are SGHDT and YYEEEE. The CDR3 sequence is 15 residues long. With 6 bases removed from V and 3 bases from J, the gap between germline ends came to 15 bases. The CDR3 protein is CASNERAAANEKLFF. CDR3 bases: TGTGCCAGCAACGAGCGAGCCGCGGCTAATGAAAAACTGTTTTTT.

This chain links TRBV7-3 with TRBJ2-3; 7 bases line up with TRBD1. Germline CDR1 reads SGHTA; CDR2 reads FQGTGA. J was trimmed by 0 bases and V by 5 bases; bases with no gene match: 5. This CDR3 is 15 amino acids long. Here the CDR3 reads CASSPGDSSTDTQYF. In DNA, the CDR3 is TGTGCCAGCAGCCCCGGGGACAGCAGCACAGATACGCAGTATTTT.

The chain uses TRBV6-5 and TRBJ2-5; D is perhaps TRBD2 (5 bases). Germline CDR1 reads MNHEY; CDR2 reads SVGAGI. The V end lost 8 bases, the J end lost 4 bases, and 20 bases lay between the germline ends. CDR3 length: 15 residues. The CDR3 here is CASAIIMWESETQYF. CDR3 DNA: TGTGCCAGCGCTATCATCATGTGGGAGTCAGAGACCCAGTACTTC.

The V call is TRBV7-2, the J call TRBJ2-2; a possible D gene is TRBD2 (6 bases). Trimming pared 5 bases from V and 4 bases from J, leaving 11 bases between. Germline CDR1 reads SGHTA; CDR2 reads FQGNSA. This CDR3 is 14 amino acids long. The DNA of the CDR3 is TGTGCCAGCAGCGTGGGGAGGTCCACCGGGGAGCTGTTTTTT. It yields the protein CASSVGRSTGELFF. The whole variable domain, filled in from reference TRBV7-2 and TRBJ2-2, reads GAGVSQSPSNKVTEKGKDVELRCDPISGHTALYWYRQSLGQGLEFLIYFQGNSAPDKSGLPSDRFSAERTGGSVSTLTIQRTQQEDSAVYLCASSVGRSTGELFFGEGSRLTVL.

This sequence joins TRBV7-2 and TRBJ1-2; 9 bases fit TRBD1. V lost 5 bases and J lost 3; bases outside the gene matches: 10. From germline, CDR1 is SGHTA and CDR2 FQGNSA. This CDR3 comprises 16 residues. CDR3 sequence: CASSRIWGQGDYGYTF. Written as DNA, the CDR3 is TGTGCCAGCAGCCGGATTTGGGGACAGGGAGACTATGGCTACACCTTC.

The table lists this clone with a few counts. The rearrangement uses TRBV4-3 and TRBJ2-7, with TRBD1 matching over 7 bases. Germline CDR1 and CDR2: LGHNA and YSLEER. CDR3 length: 15 amino acids. The ends lost 5 bases at V and 2 bases at J; junction bases unmatched: 9. This CDR3 is CASSFGTDQTYEQYF. CDR3 sequence (DNA): TGCGCCAGCAGCTTCGGGACAGACCAAACCTACGAGCAGTACTTC.

For the CDR3, the DNA is TGTGCCACTAGCCCGAGACAGGTCATTGGCATTCAGTACTTC. Its translation: CATSPRQVIGIQYF. The V call is TRBV19, the J call TRBJ2-4; TRBD1 is a possible D gene (6 bases). V lost 10 bases and J 9 bases, leaving 22 bases between the germline ends. The CDR3 has 14 amino acids. In germline, CDR1 is LNHDA, CDR2 SQIVND (reference sequence).

Worth noting for this clone: The junction departs from the called germline gene at one end, perhaps through a read error. CDR3 in amino acids: CASSLAGGPQNSQYF. The CDR3 nucleotides read TGCGCCAGCAGCTTGGCGGGGGGGCCTCAAAACAGTCAGTACTTC. The V and J genes are TRBV5-1 and TRBJ2-4; TRBD2 matches at 8 bases. The length of the CDR3 is 15 residues. CDR1 is SGHRS and CDR2 is YFSETQ in the germline V gene.

This clone turned up a few times. The chain couples TRBV29-1 to TRBJ2-6; a weak D match, TRBD1 (5 bases). V lost 1 base, J lost 0 bases, and 16 bases lay in between. Germline V gene sequence: CDR1 SQVTM, CDR2 ANQGSEA. CDR3 length equals 18 residues. This CDR3 reads CSVEVFRAPNSGANVLTF. The CDR3 DNA reads as TGCAGCGTTGAAGTTTTCAGGGCCCCCAACTCTGGGGCCAACGTCCTGACTTTC.

This clone was counted a few times. V gene TRBV28 combines with J gene TRBJ1-5; 8 bases fit TRBD1. Germline CDR1 is MDHEN and CDR2 is SYDVKM. The CDR3 sequence is 13 residues long. V was clipped by 8 bases and J by 0 bases; unmatched bases: 0. The CDR3: CASGTGSNQPQHF. Written as DNA, the CDR3 is TGTGCCAGCGGGACAGGTAGCAATCAGCCCCAGCATTTT.

The chain employs TRBV9 and TRBJ1-2; D uncertain. This CDR3 contains 14 residues. Looked up from germline, CDR1 is SGDLS and CDR2 is YYNGEE. V was trimmed by 3 bases and J by 4 bases, leaving 13 bases between them. The CDR3 loop is CASSAAELFYGYTF. The CDR3 region has the DNA TGTGCCAGCAGCGCCGCTGAGCTGTTCTATGGCTACACCTTC.

The J gene is TRBJ2-5, the V gene TRBV28; perhaps TRBD2 as D (5 bases). Germline assignment: CDR1 MDHEN and CDR2 SYDVKM. The CDR3 consists of 15 residues. V lost 2 bases, J lost 5 bases, and 15 bases lay in between. The CDR3 here is CASSLTGNPRETQYF. The CDR3 region has the DNA TGTGCCAGCAGTTTAACGGGGAACCCCCGGGAGACCCAGTACTTC.

This clone was seen only a few times. The rearrangement joins TRBV7-9 to TRBJ2-4; 7 positions agree with TRBD2. The CDR3 extends over 16 amino acids. V shed 1 base, J shed 1 base, and the junction held 4 bases outside the gene matches. The germline gives CDR1 SEHNR, CDR2 FQNEAQ (reference sequence). In nucleotides, the CDR3 is TGTGCCAGCAGCTTAGGTGCGGGGGAGGCCAAAAACATTCAGTACTTC. Its translation: CASSLGAGEAKNIQYF.

This clone was counted once. The V call is TRBV28, the J call TRBJ1-1; D gene unclear. This CDR3 has 13 amino acids. The ends were cut back, 5 bases at V and 1 base at J, with 8 bases in the middle. Germline values: CDR1 MDHEN, CDR2 SYDVKM. CDR3 residues: CASSTASNTEAFF. The CDR3 nucleotides read TGTGCCAGCAGTACAGCCTCGAACACTGAAGCTTTCTTT.

This chain uses TRBV27 with TRBJ2-7, with D possibly being TRBD1 (6 bases). Germline lookup yields CDR1 MNHEY and CDR2 SMNVEV (reference sequence). V gave up 5 bases and J gave up 2 bases, with 19 bases separating them. This CDR3 has 16 residues. The CDR3 sequence is CASSTRQVTITYEQYV. For the CDR3, the DNA is TGTGCCAGCAGTACCAGACAGGTAACGATCACCTACGAGCAGTACGTC.

V gene TRBV28 combines with J gene TRBJ1-1; a possible D gene is TRBD1 (5 bases). The ends were cut back, 2 bases at V and 8 bases at J, with 18 bases in the middle. This CDR3 is 15 amino acids long. Germline loops: CDR1 MDHEN, CDR2 SYDVKM. DNA of the CDR3: TGTGCCAGCAGTTTACCCGGTGGGGGGACCGCCGAAGCTTTCTTT. Its protein is CASSLPGGGTAEAFF.

The chain links TRBV9 to TRBJ2-1; TRBD2 is a possible D gene (5 bases). Germline CDR1 is SGDLS and CDR2 is YYNGEE. The V gene lost 0 bases and the J gene lost 4 bases, with 17 bases spanning the gap. The CDR3 has 17 residues. CDR3 amino acids: CASSVVEGRTGYNEQFF. DNA of the CDR3: TGTGCCAGCAGCGTAGTCGAGGGTAGGACGGGGTACAATGAGCAGTTCTTC.

The chain joins TRBV11-2 to TRBJ2-3, with 8 bases identical to TRBD2. V was clipped by 2 bases and J by 1 base; unmatched bases: 11. Looked up from germline, CDR1 is SGHAT and CDR2 is FQNNGV. CDR3 length equals 18 residues. The CDR3 is CASSLIGAGEPRTDTQYF. DNA for the CDR3: TGTGCCAGCAGCTTAATAGGAGCGGGGGAACCTCGCACAGATACGCAGTATTTT.

This clone turned up a few times. Here the CDR3 reads CASSRTREAFF. The CDR3 DNA is TGTGCCAGCAGCCGGACACGTGAAGCTTTCTTT. The chain couples TRBV6-1 to TRBJ1-1; maybe TRBD1 (5 bases). V was shortened by 6 bases and J by 7 bases, with 9 bases between the two germline ends. Looked up from germline, CDR1 is MNHNS and CDR2 is SASEGT. The CDR3 spans 11 residues.

On this clone itself: Other DNA sequences in the same sample also yield this CDR3. The chain recombines TRBV5-1 with TRBJ1-3; weak D call: TRBD1 (5 bases). V was shortened by 0 bases and J by 0 bases, with 7 bases between the two germline ends. Germline CDR1 SGHRS, CDR2 YFSETQ. The CDR3 runs 15 residues. In DNA, the CDR3 is TGCGCCAGCAGCTTGGGAGACAGCTCTGGAAACACCATATATTTT. Encoded protein: CASSLGDSSGNTIYF.

The chain recombines TRBV7-9 with TRBJ2-3, with 10 bases identical to TRBD2. J was trimmed by 6 bases and V by 9 bases; bases with no gene match: 6. The CDR3 consists of 13 residues. The V gene's germline CDR1 is SEHNR and CDR2 FQNEAQ (reference sequence). The CDR3 spells CASKRGGPDTQYF. The CDR3 DNA is TGTGCCAGTAAGCGGGGGGGCCCGGATACGCAGTATTTT.

This chain joins TRBV7-2 and TRBJ1-6; 10 nucleotides agree with TRBD1. Germline V CDR1 and CDR2: SGHTA, FQGNSA. CDR3 length: 16 amino acids. After removal of 6 bases from V and 7 bases from J, the junction contained 9 bases not matched to a gene. The CDR3 nucleotides read TGTGCCAGCAGGCTCGCTGGGACAGGGGAGAATTCACCCCTCCACTTT. This sequence encodes CASRLAGTGENSPLHF.